Only a few counts were recorded for the clone carrying this TCR beta chain. The CDR3 extends over 14 amino acids. Germline CDR1 is SGHRS and CDR2 is YFSETQ. V was pared by 2 bases and J by 7 bases, with 13 bases between. TCRdb analysed the RT-PCR reads with MiXCR anew, one entry per CDR3 protein. Of about 410,000 distinct CDR3 sequences listed, roughly 16% are singletons. This entry belongs to a study of patients and donors after allogeneic stem cell transplantation. The clonotype was recovered from a human donor who was either an allogeneic HSCT recipient or a stem cell or donor lymphocyte infusion donor (not recorded which). It is not recorded whose cells these are; they may come from a transplant donor. The gene calls are TRBV5-1 and TRBJ2-1; D perhaps matches TRBD1 (6 bases). Specimen: blood, either unsorted or a sorted T cell fraction (not recorded which). The CDR3 sequence is CASSFAHRGNEQFF. The CDR3 DNA reads as TGCGCCAGCAGCTTTGCCCATAGGGGGAATGAGCAGTTCTTC.